Here is one TCR beta chain with its context. Original analysis: Using reference gene primer amplification, nucleated cell counts were estimated. Assay: immunoSEQ multiplex PCR; the TCRdb copy retains only in-frame clones and omits some. V and J calls and clone size are as listed in that table; D and trimming were resolved from the DNA. Among about 140,000 clones listed, around 80% were seen once. The data were taken from a study of blood T cell repertoires in COVID-19. Whole-study context: Samples of COVID-19 (acute and convalescent) were obtained from the United States, Italy and Spain. The cDNA or gDNA used as material had been derived from T cells, B-cell-depleted T cells, or PBMCs.

The CDR3 consists of 12 residues. The germline V and J ends were trimmed by 5 bases and 13 bases, with 14 bases remaining between them. Looked up from germline, CDR1 is SGHVS and CDR2 is FQNEAQ. The chain joins TRBV7-8 to TRBJ2-2; D may be TRBD1 (6 bases). This sequence was found in a man between 60 and 70 years old with acute or convalescent COVID-19. The specimen sequenced was peripheral blood. CDR3 sequence reads: CASSNRQAGLFF. The CDR3 DNA reads TGTGCCAGCAGCAACCGACAGGCGGGGCTGTTTTTT.